This T cell receptor (beta chain) was sequenced for a study of OX40 agonist ivuxolimab in advanced cancers. Study information: Patients were dosed intravenously with ivuxolimab at 0.01 to 10 mg/kg every 2 weeks. Therapy given before enrollment (anti-PD-1, anti-PD-L1 or anti-CTLA-4) was allowed, and over 35% had some.

The protocol was immunoSEQ multiplex PCR, while the TCRdb copy is restricted to in-frame clones and leaves out a portion. Found here are under 85,000 clones, around 87% of them singletons; the top ten hold roughly 7.3%. This CDR3 is built from 15 residues. The germline gives CDR1 SGHDT, CDR2 YYEEEE. Losses at the gene ends were 2 bases for V and 5 bases for J; bases not matched to a gene: 5. The origin of this receptor is an adult with an advanced solid tumor such as melanoma, head and neck, liver or kidney cancer. Sequences were derived from CD4+ or CD8+ T cells sorted from blood, sampled in a trial of the OX40 agonist ivuxolimab. V usage is TRBV5-6 and J usage is TRBJ2-3, with 10 bases identical to TRBD2. The CDR3 DNA follows: TGTGCCAGCAGCTTCGCTAGCGGGGGCCTAGATACGCAGTATTTT. It specifies CASSFASGGLDTQYF.